These 12 T cell receptor beta chains originate from one sample sequenced in a study of cytomegalovirus exposure and HLA in healthy donors. It was with 60 Vbeta and 13 Jbeta primers that the PCR ran. Clones were read by immunoSEQ multiplex PCR, and TCRdb kept only the in-frame ones, dropping some. This table has around 150,000 clones, more than 75% appearing once. Input material: PBMCs. The receptors originated from a man aged 40-55 years in good health and CMV-seronegative.

This clone showed up just once. The V call is TRBV6-5, the J call TRBJ2-1; 9 bases are a match to TRBD2. V trimming: 5 bases; J trimming: 6 bases; junction bases outside the gene matches: 5. The CDR3 is 14 amino acids. Germline V gene lookup returns CDR1 MNHEY and CDR2 SVGAGI. The CDR3 DNA is TGTGCCAGCAGTAGAGCGGGGGGCCCCAATGAGCAGTTCTTC. Translation: CASSRAGGPNEQFF.

The V and J genes are TRBV11-3 and TRBJ2-5; 8 bases match TRBD2. The last part of the DNA fits TRBJ2-7 better; the J call may be wrong. This CDR3 has 15 residues. From germline, CDR1 is SGHNT and CDR2 YENEEA. The CDR3, as DNA: TGTGCCAGCAGCCCAGCAGCGGGAGATGGGCACGAGCAGTACTTC. It yields the protein CASSPAAGDGHEQYF.

This clone occurred a few times. The chain links TRBV6-1 to TRBJ2-6; 10 bases are shared with TRBD2. CDR1 and CDR2 (germline): MNHNS, SASEGT. The junction had 6 bases not matched to a gene; V was cut back by 4 bases and J by 0 bases. This CDR3 has 18 amino acids. For the CDR3, the DNA is TGTGCCAGCAGTGGTAAAAGCGGGAGGGCCTCTGGGGCCAACGTCCTGACTTTC. It is translated as CASSGKSGRASGANVLTF.

The sample holds a few counts of this clone. The rearrangement joins TRBV30 to TRBJ1-2; 10 bases align to TRBD1. Germline values: CDR1 GTSNPN, CDR2 SVGIG (reference sequence). V lost 2 bases to trimming and J lost 6 bases; unmatched junction nucleotides: 3. There are 13 residues in the CDR3. CDR3 nucleotides: TGTGCCTGGAGTAAGGGGACAGGGGATGGCTACACCTTC. Protein sequence: CAWSKGTGDGYTF.

The chain carries TRBV6-6 and TRBJ2-7, with D hard to call. In germline, CDR1 is MNHNY, CDR2 SVGAGI (reference sequence). V lost 2 bases to trimming and J lost 0 bases, with 11 bases between them. This CDR3 has 15 amino acids. The CDR3 bases are TGTGCCAGCAGTTACAACGGCGGCCCCTCCTACGAGCAGTACTTC. Encoded protein: CASSYNGGPSYEQYF.

This chain joins TRBV14 and TRBJ2-3; TRBD2 aligns across 11 bases. CDR3 length: 18 amino acids. The J segment lost 0 bases and the V segment lost 5 bases, leaving 10 bases of the junction unmatched. CDR1 is SGHDN and CDR2 is FVKESK in the germline V gene. DNA for the CDR3: TGTGCCAGCAGCACCCTGGGACTAGCGGCCCGTAGCACAGATACGCAGTATTTT. Residues: CASSTLGLAARSTDTQYF.

This sequence joins TRBV19 and TRBJ2-2, with TRBD2 identical over 8 bases. V lost 8 bases to trimming and J lost 7 bases; unmatched junction nucleotides: 6. CDR1 is LNHDA, CDR2 SQIVND, per germline (reference sequence). CDR3 length: 13 residues. CDR3 DNA sequence: TGTGCCAGTTGGACTAGCTGGGGCGGGGAGCTGTTTTTT. This translates into CASWTSWGGELFF.

The V and J genes are TRBV2 and TRBJ2-5; D possibly corresponds to TRBD2 (6 bases). V was cut by 8 bases and J by 3 bases, with 13 bases left in between. The CDR3 contains 13 residues. CDR1 and CDR2 from the germline V gene are SNHLY and FYNNEI. The CDR3 loop reads CASYLPGEETQYF. The CDR3 DNA reads as TGTGCCAGCTATCTTCCGGGAGAAGAGACCCAGTACTTC.

The genes are TRBV15 and TRBJ2-7; 8 nucleotides line up with TRBD1. Trimming removed 0 bases from V and 2 bases from J; junction bases left unmatched: 9. Germline-derived CDR1 and CDR2 are LNHNV and YYDKDF (reference sequence). The CDR3 is 17 amino acids. The DNA for the CDR3 is TGTGCCACCAGCAGAGAGCCGCCGGACAGGGCCGCCTACGAGCAGTACTTC. Its protein is CATSREPPDRAAYEQYF.

The chain recombines TRBV30 with TRBJ1-2; D is undetermined. This CDR3 region has 13 residues. Germline CDR1 GTSNPN, CDR2 SVGIG (reference sequence). Trimming took off 2 bases at V and 3 bases at J, with 10 bases between the two ends. CDR3 sequence: CAWSLGPYYGYTF. The DNA of the CDR3 is TGTGCCTGGAGTCTTGGCCCGTACTATGGCTACACCTTC.

Details on this clone: The junction differs from germline at one of its ends, possibly a read error. V and J are TRBV28 and TRBJ1-4; TRBD1 might be the D (6 bases). From germline, CDR1 is MDHEN and CDR2 SYDVKM. CDR3 length: 14 residues. CDR3 loop: CAGSKQGTNEKLFF. DNA of the CDR3: TGTGCCGGCAGTAAACAGGGAACTAATGAAAAACTGTTTTTT.

This clone was picked up a small number of times. The genes are TRBV11-2 and TRBJ2-2; 8 positions agree with TRBD1. Germline V CDR1 and CDR2: SGHAT, FQNNGV. The junction had 5 bases not matched to a gene; V was cut back by 5 bases and J by 6 bases. The CDR3 has 14 amino acids. The CDR3 loop reads CASSVTGEAGELFF. As DNA, the CDR3 is TGTGCCAGCAGCGTGACAGGGGAGGCCGGGGAGCTGTTTTTT.